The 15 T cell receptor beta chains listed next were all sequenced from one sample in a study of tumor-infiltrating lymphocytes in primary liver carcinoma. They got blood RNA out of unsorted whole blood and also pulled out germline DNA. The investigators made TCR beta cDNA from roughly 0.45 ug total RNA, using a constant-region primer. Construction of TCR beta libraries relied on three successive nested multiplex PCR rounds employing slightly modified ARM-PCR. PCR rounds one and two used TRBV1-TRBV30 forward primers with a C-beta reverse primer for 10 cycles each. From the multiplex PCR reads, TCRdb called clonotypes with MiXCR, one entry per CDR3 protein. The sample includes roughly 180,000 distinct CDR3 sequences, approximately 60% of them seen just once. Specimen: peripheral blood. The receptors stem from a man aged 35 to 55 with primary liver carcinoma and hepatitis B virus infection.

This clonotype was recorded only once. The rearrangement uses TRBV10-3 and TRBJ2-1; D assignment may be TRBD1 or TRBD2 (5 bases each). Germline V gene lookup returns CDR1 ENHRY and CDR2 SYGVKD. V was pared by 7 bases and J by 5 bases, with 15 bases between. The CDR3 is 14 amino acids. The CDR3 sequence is CAITGTQSNNEQFF. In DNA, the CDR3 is TGTGCCATCACCGGGACCCAATCCAACAATGAGCAGTTCTTC.

The CDR3 sequence is CASSEGRSEAFF. CDR3 bases: TGTGCCAGCAGTGAAGGACGGTCTGAAGCTTTCTTT. The V gene is TRBV25-1, the J gene TRBJ1-1; D call uncertain. The CDR3 is made up of 12 amino acids. V gave up 2 bases and J gave up 6 bases, with 7 bases separating them. Per the germline V gene, CDR1 is MGHDK and CDR2 is SYGVNS.

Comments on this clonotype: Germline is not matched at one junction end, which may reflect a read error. The CDR3 spells CASDQRRSGGEYGYIF. The CDR3 DNA reads TGTGCCAGCGACCAGCGAAGATCGGGGGGGGAGTATGGCTACATCTTC. This sequence joins TRBV11-2 and TRBJ1-2; weak D call: TRBD1 (5 bases). In germline, CDR1 is SGHAT, CDR2 FQNNGV. The CDR3 runs to 16 residues. Variable domain in full (rest from reference TRBV11-2 and TRBJ1-2): EAGVAQSPRYKIIEKRQSVAFWCNPISGHATLYWYQQILGQGPKLLIQFQNNGVVDDSQLPKDRFSAERLKGVDSTLKIQPAKLEDSAVYLCASDQRRSGGEYGYIFGSGTRLTVV.

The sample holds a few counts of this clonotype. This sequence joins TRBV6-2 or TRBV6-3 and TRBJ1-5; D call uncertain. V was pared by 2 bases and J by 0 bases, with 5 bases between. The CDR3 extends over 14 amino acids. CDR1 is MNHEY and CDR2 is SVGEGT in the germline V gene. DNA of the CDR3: TGTGCCAGCAGTTACGTCAGTAGCAATCAGCCCCAGCATTTT. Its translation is CASSYVSSNQPQHF.

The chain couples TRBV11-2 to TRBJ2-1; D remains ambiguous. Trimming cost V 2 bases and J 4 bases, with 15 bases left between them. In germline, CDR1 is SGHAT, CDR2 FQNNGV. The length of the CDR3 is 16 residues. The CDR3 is CASSLLTARSYNEQFF. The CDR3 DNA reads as TGTGCCAGCAGCTTATTAACGGCCCGCTCATACAATGAGCAGTTCTTC.

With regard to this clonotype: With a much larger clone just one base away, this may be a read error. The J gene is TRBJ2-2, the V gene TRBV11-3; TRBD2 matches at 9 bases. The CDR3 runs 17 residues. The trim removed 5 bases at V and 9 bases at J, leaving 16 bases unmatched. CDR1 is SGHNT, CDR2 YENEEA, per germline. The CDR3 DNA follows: TGTGCCAGCAGCCCCGGGTTTAGCGGGAGATCGGACAGGGAGCTGTTTTTT. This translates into CASSPGFSGRSDRELFF.

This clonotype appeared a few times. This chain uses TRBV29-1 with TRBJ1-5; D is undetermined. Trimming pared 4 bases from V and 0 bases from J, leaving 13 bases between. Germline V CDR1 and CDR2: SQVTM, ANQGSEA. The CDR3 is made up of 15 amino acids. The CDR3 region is CSVVVSGSSNQPQHF. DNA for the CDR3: TGCAGCGTTGTAGTCTCGGGATCTAGCAATCAGCCCCAGCATTTT. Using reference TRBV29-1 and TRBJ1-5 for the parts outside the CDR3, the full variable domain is SAVISQKPSRDICQRGTSLTIQCQVDSQVTMMFWYRQQPGQSLTLIATANQGSEATYESGFVIDKFPISRPNLTFSTLTVSNMSPEDSSIYLCSVVVSGSSNQPQHFGDGTRLSIL.

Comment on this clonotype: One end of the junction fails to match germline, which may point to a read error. CDR3 nucleotide sequence: TGTACCAGCGGCTTAGCCGGAACGGGAGGGACAGGGGAGCTGTTTTTT. It translates to CTSGLAGTGGTGELFF. This rearrangement joins TRBV11-2 to TRBJ2-2, with 8 positions matching TRBD2. Germline lookup yields CDR1 SGHAT and CDR2 FQNNGV. The CDR3 has 16 residues.

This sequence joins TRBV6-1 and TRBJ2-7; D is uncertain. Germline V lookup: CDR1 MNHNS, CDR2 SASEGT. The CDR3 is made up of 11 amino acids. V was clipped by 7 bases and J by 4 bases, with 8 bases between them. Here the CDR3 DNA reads TGTGCCAGCAAAACCCCATACGAGCAGTACTTC. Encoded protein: CASKTPYEQYF.

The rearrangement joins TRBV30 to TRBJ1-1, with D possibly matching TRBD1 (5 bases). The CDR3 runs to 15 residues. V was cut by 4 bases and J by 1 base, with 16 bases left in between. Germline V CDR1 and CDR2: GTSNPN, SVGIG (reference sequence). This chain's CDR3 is CAWITLRDGNTEAFF. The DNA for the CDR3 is TGTGCCTGGATTACCCTCCGGGACGGGAACACTGAAGCTTTCTTT.

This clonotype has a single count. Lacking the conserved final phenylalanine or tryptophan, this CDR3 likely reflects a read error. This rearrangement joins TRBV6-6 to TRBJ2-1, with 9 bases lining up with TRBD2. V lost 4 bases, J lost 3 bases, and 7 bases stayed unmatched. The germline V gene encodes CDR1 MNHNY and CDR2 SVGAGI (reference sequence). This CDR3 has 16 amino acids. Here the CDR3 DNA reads TGTGCCAGCAGTTCAACGGGACTAGCCGACTACAATGAGCAGTTCCTC. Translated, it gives CASSSTGLADYNEQFL.

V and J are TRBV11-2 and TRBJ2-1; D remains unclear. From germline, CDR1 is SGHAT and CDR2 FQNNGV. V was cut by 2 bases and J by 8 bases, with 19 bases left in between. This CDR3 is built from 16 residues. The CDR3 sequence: CASSLMSAPLGDEQFF. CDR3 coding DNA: TGTGCCAGCAGCTTAATGTCGGCCCCACTGGGTGATGAGCAGTTCTTC.

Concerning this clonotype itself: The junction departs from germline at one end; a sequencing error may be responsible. The CDR3 sequence: CAGSESGTEEGTQYF. The DNA of the CDR3 is TGCGCCGGCAGTGAATCCGGGACAGAAGAGGGGACCCAGTACTTC. The V call is TRBV10-2, the J call TRBJ2-5, with 7 bases aligning to TRBD1. Germline assignment: CDR1 WSHSY and CDR2 SAAADI. This CDR3 is built from 15 residues.

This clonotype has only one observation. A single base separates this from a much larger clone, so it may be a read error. The CDR3: CASNLGPGGKLFF. CDR3 nucleotide sequence: TGTGCCAGCAACTTAGGACCCGGCGGAAAACTGTTTTTT. V is TRBV11-3 and J is TRBJ1-4; D not resolved. CDR3 length equals 13 residues. Per germline, CDR1 SGHNT and CDR2 YENEEA.

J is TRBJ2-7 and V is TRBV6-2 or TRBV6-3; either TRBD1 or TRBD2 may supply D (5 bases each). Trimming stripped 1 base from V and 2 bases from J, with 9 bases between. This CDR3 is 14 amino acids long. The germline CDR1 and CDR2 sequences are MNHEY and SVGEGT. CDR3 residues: CASSYWDGTYEQYF. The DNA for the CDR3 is TGTGCCAGCAGTTACTGGGACGGCACCTACGAGCAGTACTTC.